The source of this TCR beta chain is a study of cytomegalovirus exposure and HLA in healthy donors. Study observations and caveats: A few of the chains that were CMV-associated were confirmed in vitro to be specific for CMV antigens. Reportedly, diagnosis of cytomegalovirus status by the classifier showed high specificity and sensitivity. Immune exposure information available was restricted to CMV serostatus.

The primer mix had 60 Vbeta and 13 Jbeta primers. The repertoire was sequenced with immunoSEQ multiplex PCR; TCRdb's copy has only in-frame clones and lacks some. The table records about 130,000 clones, 75% to 85% of them present only once. The germline CDR1 and CDR2 sequences are MNHNS and SASEGT. The CDR3 covers 13 residues. Trimming cost V 10 bases and J 6 bases, with 18 bases left between them. A word on this clone: Its target is not known.

The sequenced material came from PBMCs. The sequence derives from a girl aged 2-10 years in good health and CMV-seronegative. The chain joins TRBV6-1 to TRBJ1-1, with D perhaps TRBD1 (5 bases). As DNA, the CDR3 is TGTGCCACCAGGGACCCTGGGGGGGCTGAAGCTTTCTTT. This gives the protein CATRDPGGAEAFF.